Below are 19 T cell receptor beta chains sequenced from a single sample in a study of shared clonotypes between healthy human individuals. Sequencing used immunoSEQ multiplex PCR; TCRdb keeps in-frame clones, though not all of them. The sample holds fewer than 2.5 million clones, roughly 93% seen once. The sample taken for sequencing was naive CD4+ T cells from PBMCs. Subset of the sample: CD45RA+ positively selected. The source of these receptors is a man aged 18 to 29 in good health. Some clones in this sample may be carry-over from other donors' samples.

This sequence joins TRBV28 and TRBJ2-2; 9 nucleotides match TRBD2. Germline V CDR1 and CDR2: MDHEN, SYDVKM. With V trimmed by 7 bases and J by 5 bases, 17 bases remained unmatched. CDR3 length: 18 amino acids. CDR3 in amino acids: CASIHTQGLGLATGELFF. As DNA, the CDR3 is TGTGCCAGCATCCACACCCAAGGCTTGGGACTAGCTACCGGGGAGCTGTTTTTT.

This rearrangement joins TRBV7-3 to TRBJ2-1, with D maybe TRBD2 (6 bases). The CDR3 totals 15 residues. Trimming shortened V by 3 bases and J by 6 bases, and 15 bases separated the two germline ends. The germline gives CDR1 SGHTA, CDR2 FQGTGA. The CDR3 DNA reads as TGTGCCAGCAGCTTCGGGGACTTTCCCGCCAATGAGCAGTTCTTC. This gives the protein CASSFGDFPANEQFF.

The table lists this clone with a few counts. The chain employs TRBV2 and TRBJ2-2; D remains unclear. The V and J ends lost 4 bases and 0 bases respectively, with 9 bases between them. Per germline, CDR1 SNHLY and CDR2 FYNNEI. CDR3 length: 15 amino acids. The CDR3 nucleotides are TGTGCCAGCAGTGTTCGGCGCCCGAACACCGGGGAGCTGTTTTTT. It is translated as CASSVRRPNTGELFF.

This clone is a singleton in its sample. Other DNA sequences in this specimen translate into the identical CDR3. The CDR3 DNA follows: TGTGCCAGCAGTGAATGGGGGCAGGGGGGTGGCTACACCTTC. It yields the protein CASSEWGQGGGYTF. The rearrangement joins TRBV25-1 to TRBJ1-2; 7 bases fit TRBD1. CDR3 length equals 14 residues. CDR1 MGHDK and CDR2 SYGVNS come from the germline V gene. The V and J ends lost 1 base and 7 bases, in that order; junction bases with no gene match: 6.

The V call is TRBV5-4, the J call TRBJ2-1, with 14 bases fitting TRBD2. V lost 4 bases, J lost 2 bases, and 5 bases stayed unmatched. This CDR3 is 17 amino acids long. In germline, CDR1 is SGHNT, CDR2 YYREEE (reference sequence). CDR3 bases: TGTGCCAGCAGCACTAAGACTAGCGGGAGGGCCTACAATGAGCAGTTCTTC. It codes for CASSTKTSGRAYNEQFF.

This clone occurred once. J is TRBJ1-1 and V is TRBV7-2; TRBD1 matches at 9 bases. V lost 6 bases, J lost 5 bases, and 10 bases stayed unmatched. Germline values: CDR1 SGHTA, CDR2 FQGNSA. The CDR3 runs 15 residues. DNA for the CDR3: TGTGCCAGCAGTCCGCACCCCGACAGGGGGACTGAAGCTTTCTTT. This codes for CASSPHPDRGTEAFF.

The chain uses TRBV18 and TRBJ2-3; TRBD2 aligns across 11 bases. V was pared by 8 bases and J by 5 bases, with 12 bases of the junction left unmatched. CDR3 length: 16 amino acids. The germline V gene encodes CDR1 KGHSH and CDR2 LQKENI. CDR3: CASQSGTSGTGDTQYF. Written as DNA, the CDR3 is TGTGCCAGCCAATCCGGGACTAGCGGTACCGGAGATACGCAGTATTTT.

Points on this clone: Additional DNA sequences in this sample encode the identical CDR3. J is TRBJ2-7 and V is TRBV6-5; D is unclear. Germline assignment: CDR1 MNHEY and CDR2 SVGAGI. The CDR3 loop spans 11 amino acids. V lost 5 bases and J lost 0, with 2 bases in between. CDR3 sequence: CASSPSYEQYF. Here the CDR3 DNA reads TGTGCCAGCAGTCCCTCCTACGAGCAGTACTTC.

The genes are TRBV28 and TRBJ1-1; D possibly corresponds to TRBD1 (5 bases). V gave up 1 base and J gave up 3 bases, with 18 bases separating them. From germline, CDR1 is MDHEN and CDR2 SYDVKM. This CDR3 has 17 residues. CDR3 sequence reads: CASSLFSGKTGDTEAFF. CDR3 nucleotides: TGTGCCAGCAGTTTATTTTCCGGCAAAACGGGGGACACTGAAGCTTTCTTT.

This clone was recorded a few times. The chain recombines TRBV2 with TRBJ2-2; the D is unclear. CDR1 and CDR2 from the germline V gene are SNHLY and FYNNEI. There are 11 residues in the CDR3. Trimming cost V 5 bases and J 8 bases, with 6 bases left between them. The CDR3 loop is CASSLYGELFF. For the CDR3, the DNA is TGTGCCAGCAGTCTGTATGGGGAGCTGTTTTTT.

The chain employs TRBV9 and TRBJ2-2; 12 bases agree with TRBD2. Trimming took 0 bases from V and 5 from J; bases not matched to a gene: 5. Per the germline V gene, CDR1 is SGDLS and CDR2 is YYNGEE. This CDR3 contains 17 residues. The CDR3 coding sequence is TGTGCCAGCAGCGTAGCGACTAGCGGGAGTGGTACCGGGGAGCTGTTTTTT. Encoded protein: CASSVATSGSGTGELFF. Full variable domain (missing parts from reference TRBV9 and TRBJ2-2): DSGVTQTPKHLITATGQRVTLRCSPRSGDLSVYWYQQSLDQGLQFLIQYYNGEERAKGNILERFSAQQFPDLHSELNLSSLELGDSALYFCASSVATSGSGTGELFFGEGSRLTVL.

This chain connects TRBV27 to TRBJ2-7; D may be TRBD1 or TRBD2 (6 bases each). V was pared by 6 bases and J by 6 bases, with 15 bases between. CDR1 and CDR2 (germline): MNHEY, SMNVEV (reference sequence). The CDR3 length is 13 residues. The CDR3 nucleotides read TGTGCCAGCAGCTCGCCGGGGGCTCGCGAGCAGTACTTC. Its protein is CASSSPGAREQYF.

This chain uses TRBV6-5 with TRBJ1-4, with D possibly matching TRBD1 (6 bases). This CDR3 has 15 residues. From germline, CDR1 is MNHEY and CDR2 SVGAGI. Trimming removed 0 bases at V and 8 bases at J, with 13 bases between. The chain's CDR3 is CASSYSPQGGEKLFF. The CDR3, as DNA: TGTGCCAGCAGTTACTCCCCACAGGGTGGGGAAAAACTGTTTTTT.

This clone was detected once. V gene TRBV27 combines with J gene TRBJ2-3; D may be TRBD1 or TRBD2 (5 bases each). The V end was cut by 2 bases, the J end by 4 bases, with 10 bases between. The CDR3 is 14 amino acids. CDR1 is MNHEY and CDR2 is SMNVEV in the germline V gene (reference sequence). The CDR3 region has the DNA TGTGCCAGCAGTTTAACTCGAGGGGCAGATACGCAGTATTTT. It specifies CASSLTRGADTQYF.

The sample holds one count of this clone. The chain couples TRBV18 to TRBJ1-2; tentatively, D is TRBD1 (5 bases). The V end lost 0 bases, the J end lost 4 bases, and 15 bases lay between the germline ends. This CDR3 has 16 amino acids. Per germline, CDR1 KGHSH and CDR2 LQKENI. The CDR3 region has the DNA TGTGCCAGCTCACCACCGGGGCAAACTTCGGGCTATGGCTACACCTTC. Translation: CASSPPGQTSGYGYTF.

The V and J genes are TRBV15 and TRBJ1-4; no clear D gene. The V end lost 0 bases, the J end lost 5 bases, and 19 bases lay between the germline ends. The CDR3 is 18 amino acids. The germline V gene has CDR1 LNHNV and CDR2 YYDKDF (reference sequence). DNA for the CDR3: TGTGCCACCAGCAGAGATTACCCTCGGGCAGAAAGAAATGAAAAACTGTTTTTT. This codes for CATSRDYPRAERNEKLFF.

The chain employs TRBV6-1 and TRBJ1-5; D is possibly TRBD1 (6 bases). CDR3 length equals 14 residues. Germline CDR1 and CDR2: MNHNS and SASEGT. Trimming pared 8 bases from V and 5 bases from J, leaving 16 bases between. CDR3 sequence reads: CASLGGQLYQPQHF. The DNA for the CDR3 is TGTGCCAGCTTAGGGGGGCAACTTTATCAGCCCCAGCATTTT.

The chain combines TRBV2 with TRBJ2-5; 11 bases agree with TRBD2. The CDR3 totals 14 residues. Germline V CDR1 and CDR2: SNHLY, FYNNEI. V lost 6 bases and J lost 1; bases outside the gene matches: 1. The CDR3 sequence: CASRGLAVQETQYF. The CDR3 DNA reads TGTGCCAGCAGGGGACTAGCGGTCCAAGAGACCCAGTACTTC.

The J gene is TRBJ2-1, the V gene TRBV11-3, with D possibly matching TRBD2 (6 bases). The CDR3 length is 14 residues. Germline V lookup: CDR1 SGHNT, CDR2 YENEEA. Trimming took 2 bases from V and 10 from J, leaving 15 bases between them. The CDR3 here is CASSLPGTREEQFF. The CDR3 DNA follows: TGTGCCAGCAGCTTACCCGGGACTCGGGAAGAGCAGTTCTTC.